At least ten counts were recorded for the clone carrying this T cell receptor (beta chain). Time point of the sample: newly diagnosed GD, antithyroid drugs for less than 3 months. Isolated PBMC RNA provided the starting material for the TCR library. This sample stems from a study of regulatory T cells in long-lasting Graves disease. V lost 6 bases to trimming and J lost 4 bases; unmatched junction nucleotides: 10. CDR3 length equals 16 residues. CDR1 and CDR2 (germline): MNHEY, SMNVEV (reference sequence). Sequencing libraries for TCR beta were prepared with iRepertoire HTBI primers and Arm-PCR of CDR3 regions. TCRdb re-called the multiplex PCR reads through MiXCR, storing one row per CDR3 protein. The sample includes a few hundred thousand distinct CDR3 sequences, around 11% seen only once; the top ten take over 15%. The same specimen was also included in a second study, on T cells in Graves' hyperthyroidism and ophthalmopathy. As that report states: The model's output predicted ophthalmopathy at a median of 6.5 months prior to onset.

The starting material was peripheral blood mononuclear cells (PBMCs), obtained at new diagnosis, from a patient treated with antithyroid drugs. The chain joins TRBV27 to TRBJ2-1, with 9 bases fitting TRBD1. This TCR derives from a woman aged 18-29 years with Graves disease. The CDR3 loop reads CASRSGTGLPYNEQFF. The CDR3 region has the DNA TGTGCCAGCAGATCCGGGACAGGGCTTCCTTACAATGAGCAGTTCTTC.